This passage covers 16 T cell receptor beta chains from one sample sequenced in a study of T cells in women clearing cervical HPV infection. TCRdb's copy holds only in-frame clones and misses some; the assay was immunoSEQ multiplex PCR. This table holds about 44,000 clones. Sequenced input: blood buffy coat. The receptors shown here come from a woman aged 18 to 75 with a cervical HPV16 infection that either progressed to CIN3+ or cleared (not recorded which).

To note about this clone: Coverage ceases 3 residues before the CDR3 finishes, and the germline J gene fills in the end. This chain connects TRBV20-1 to TRBJ1-4; D is perhaps TRBD1 (5 bases). CDR1 and CDR2 (germline): DFQATT, SNEGSKA (reference sequence). Trimming took 6 bases from V and 10 from J, leaving 18 bases between them. The CDR3 contains 13 residues. The sequenced part of the CDR3 DNA is TGCAGTGCCCGCCACTGGGGCGGCACAAAA. It specifies CSARHWGGTK. The complete CDR3 sequence is CSARHWGGTKLFF.

The CDR3 sequence is CASSLGDRVESPLHF. The sequenced part of the CDR3 DNA is TGTGCCAGCAGCTTGGGGGACAGGGTGGAATCACCC. The V gene is TRBV5-6, the J gene TRBJ1-6, with TRBD1 identical over 9 bases. The read halts 3 residues ahead of the CDR3 end, with the missing end drawn from the germline J gene. Germline V gene lookup returns CDR1 SGHDT and CDR2 YYEEEE. V was pared by 0 bases and J by 10 bases, with 5 bases of the junction left unmatched. This CDR3 region has 15 residues.

In the case of this clone: The read gets to within 3 residues of the CDR3 end, and the germline J gene fills in the rest. This chain joins TRBV24-1 and TRBJ2-1, with 11 bases aligning to TRBD2. Looked up from germline, CDR1 is KGHDR and CDR2 is SFDVKD. The length of the CDR3 is 16 residues. The V gene end was trimmed by 3 bases and the J gene end by 5 bases; junction bases not matched to a gene: 5. Here the CDR3 reads CATSDPGTSGDNEQFF. CDR3 DNA, as far as it was read: TGTGCCACCAGTGATCCTGGGACTAGCGGCGACAATGAG.

Concerning this clone itself: The sequence runs out 3 residues before the end of the CDR3; the remainder is reconstructed from the germline J gene. This sequence joins TRBV20-1 and TRBJ2-3; 13 bases are a match to TRBD2. V was clipped by 4 bases and J by 6 bases; unmatched bases: 10. The germline V gene has CDR1 DFQATT and CDR2 SNEGSKA (reference sequence). The CDR3 extends over 16 amino acids. CDR3 residues: CSAIGTSGVPGDTQYF. The part of the CDR3 DNA that was read is TGCAGTGCTATCGGGACTAGCGGGGTCCCGGGGGATACG.

The sequenced part of the CDR3 DNA is TGCAGTGCTAGAGCCGGAGTGGGGACAAGTTACGAG. Translated, it gives CSARAGVGTSYE. The whole CDR3 sequence reads CSARAGVGTSYEQYF. The chain couples TRBV20-1 to TRBJ2-7, with TRBD1 as a possible D gene (6 bases). Coverage ceases 3 residues before the CDR3 finishes, and the germline J gene fills in the end. Germline CDR1 DFQATT, CDR2 SNEGSKA (reference sequence). V was clipped by 1 base and J by 4 bases, with 17 bases between them. The CDR3 covers 15 residues.

Concerning this clone itself: The read stops 3 residues short of the end of the CDR3; the missing end is completed from the germline J gene. The V call is TRBV27, the J call TRBJ2-5; 7 nucleotides align to TRBD2. With 2 bases clipped from V and 5 bases from J, the junction kept 5 bases outside the gene matches. Per the germline V gene, CDR1 is MNHEY and CDR2 is SMNVEV (reference sequence). There are 14 residues in the CDR3. This CDR3 reads CASSLPGLDETQYF. The DNA read from the CDR3 is TGTGCCAGCAGTTTACCCGGACTAGATGAGACC.

As to this clone: The read ends 3 residues early relative to the CDR3; the germline J gene fills the gap. The V gene is TRBV7-9, the J gene TRBJ2-7, with 9 bases lining up with TRBD2. Looked up from germline, CDR1 is SEHNR and CDR2 is FQNEAQ (reference sequence). With V trimmed by 1 base and J by 6 bases, 4 bases remained unmatched. This CDR3 region has 14 residues. Partial CDR3 DNA: TGTGCCAGCAGCTTAGAGGCTAGCGGGGCCGAG. It specifies CASSLEASGAE. The whole CDR3 sequence reads CASSLEASGAEQYF.

About this clone: The read halts 3 residues ahead of the CDR3 end, with the missing end drawn from the germline J gene. The chain couples TRBV11-1 to TRBJ2-3, with D tentatively TRBD1 (5 bases). The CDR3 totals 15 residues. Germline V lookup: CDR1 SGHAT, CDR2 FQDESV (reference sequence). V lost 2 bases to trimming and J lost 5 bases, with 14 bases between them. The CDR3 loop reads CASSLQQGQLDTQYF. CDR3 DNA, as far as it was read: TGTGCCAGCAGCTTACAGCAGGGCCAGTTAGATACG.

With respect to this clone: The missing CDR3 end, 3 residues past where the read stops, is filled in from the germline J gene. The chain uses TRBV5-6 and TRBJ2-7; possibly TRBD1 for D (5 bases). V shed 0 bases and J shed 0 bases, with 10 bases lying between them. The CDR3 has 15 amino acids. CDR1 is SGHDT, CDR2 YYEEEE, per germline. The part of the CDR3 DNA that was read is TGTGCCAGCAGCTTGGTGTATGACAGCTCCTACGAG. Protein product: CASSLVYDSSYE. The CDR3 as a whole reads CASSLVYDSSYEQYF.

Comment on this clone: The CDR3 extends 3 residues past the end of the read, so its final part is completed from the germline J gene. The gene calls are TRBV24-1 and TRBJ2-3, with unresolved D. CDR1 is KGHDR and CDR2 is SFDVKD in the germline V gene. The length of the CDR3 is 13 residues. The V end lost 7 bases, the J end lost 6 bases, and 13 bases lay between the germline ends. CDR3 sequence: CATSPSELDTQYF. The sequenced part of the CDR3 DNA is TGTGCCACCAGCCCGAGCGAGCTGGATACG.

About this clone: The read finishes 3 residues shy of the CDR3 end, and the germline J gene is used to complete it. The genes are TRBV29-1 and TRBJ1-4, with a tentative D call TRBD1 (6 bases). Germline V gene lookup returns CDR1 SQVTM and CDR2 ANQGSEA. The CDR3 is 15 amino acids. This CDR3 is CSVGGAGVNELKLFF. CDR3 bases read: TGCAGCGTTGGGGGAGCAGGGGTCAACGAGTTGAAA.

For this clone: With the read ending 3 residues before the CDR3 end, the germline J gene is used to fill in that end. The chain employs TRBV30 and TRBJ1-2, with D tentatively TRBD1 (5 bases). This CDR3 contains 14 residues. Germline lookup yields CDR1 GTSNPN and CDR2 SVGIG (reference sequence). The sequenced part of the CDR3 DNA is TGTGCCTGGAGCTGGGGCAGGGTCCCGTCAGGC. This codes for CAWSWGRVPSG. The CDR3 as a whole reads CAWSWGRVPSGYTF.

Concerning this clone: The read gets to within 3 residues of the CDR3 end, and the germline J gene fills in the rest. The V and J genes are TRBV11-3 and TRBJ2-1; 9 bases match TRBD1. V was pared by 4 bases and J by 3 bases, with 4 bases of the junction left unmatched. The CDR3 is 15 amino acids. Germline V gene data show CDR1 as SGHNT and CDR2 as YENEEA. The part of the CDR3 DNA that was read is TGTGCCAGCAGCTCACAGGGGGCGAACTACAATGAG. It encodes CASSSQGANYNE. The CDR3 reads in full as CASSSQGANYNEQFF.

Turning to this clone: Coverage ceases 3 residues before the CDR3 finishes, and the germline J gene fills in the end. This chain links TRBV6-2 or TRBV6-3 with TRBJ2-3; D call uncertain. CDR1 is MNHEY, CDR2 SVGEGT, per germline. The CDR3 is 12 residues long. Trimming shortened V by 9 bases and J by 2 bases, and 9 bases separated the two germline ends. CDR3 region: CASSPSTDTQYF. The covered CDR3 bases are TGTGCCAGTTCCCCCTCCACAGATACG.

With respect to this clone: Read coverage stops 3 residues before the CDR3 terminus; the germline J gene supplies the remainder. The chain uses TRBV11-3 and TRBJ2-1, with 9 bases matching TRBD2. Germline CDR1 SGHNT, CDR2 YENEEA. The CDR3 has 15 amino acids. V shed 5 bases and J 8 bases; nucleotides not matched to a gene: 10. The CDR3 reads CASSPRAGGHHEQFF. The CDR3 bases that were read are TGTGCCAGCAGCCCTCGGGCGGGGGGGCATCATGAG.

As to this clone: The CDR3 extends 3 residues past the end of the read, so its final part is completed from the germline J gene. The chain uses TRBV5-6 and TRBJ2-5; D gene ambiguous. CDR1 and CDR2 from the germline V gene are SGHDT and YYEEEE. V was clipped by 2 bases and J by 5 bases, with 7 bases between them. The CDR3 is 12 residues long. The CDR3 protein is CASSFTGETQYF. Partial CDR3 DNA: TGTGCCAGCAGCTTCACCGGGGAGACC.